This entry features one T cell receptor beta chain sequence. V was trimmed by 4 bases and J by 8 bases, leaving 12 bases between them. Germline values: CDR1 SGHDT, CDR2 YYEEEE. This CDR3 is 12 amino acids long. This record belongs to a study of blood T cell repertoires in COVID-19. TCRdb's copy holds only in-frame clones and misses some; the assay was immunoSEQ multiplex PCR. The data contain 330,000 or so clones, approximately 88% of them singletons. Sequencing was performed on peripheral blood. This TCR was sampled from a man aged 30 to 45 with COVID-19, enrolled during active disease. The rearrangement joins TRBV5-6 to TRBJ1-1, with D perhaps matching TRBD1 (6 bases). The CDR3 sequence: CASSIQGGEAFF. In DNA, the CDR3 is TGTGCCAGCAGCATACAGGGCGGGGAAGCTTTCTTT.